A selection of T cell receptor beta chains follows, all from one sample in a study of identical twins. TCRdb reprocessed the 5' RACE reads with MiXCR, giving one entry per CDR3 protein. The sample records about 700,000 distinct CDR3 sequences, around 5.7% being singletons. The source material was naive T cells sorted from blood. These receptors all stem from a man between 18 and 35 years old in good health. The CDR3 runs from the conserved cysteine through the conserved F or W. The D gene is left open where the match is weak. Size tells how often a clone was seen (once, few, many) or the class of an expanded clone, and some rows leave it out.

TRBD2	TRBV19	many	TRBJ2-3	14	CASSISGREDTQYF	TGTGCCAGTAGTATTAGCGGGAGGGAGGATACGCAGTATTTT
TRBD2	TRBV5-1	many	TRBJ2-1	15	CASSLTSGIYNEQFF	TGCGCCAGCAGCTTGACTAGCGGGATCTACAATGAGCAGTTCTTC
-	TRBV15	-	TRBJ2-3	15	CATAPGAPRADTQYF	TGTGCCACCGCCCCGGGGGCGCCAAGGGCAGATACGCAGTATTTT
-	TRBV4-2	many	TRBJ2-2	14	CASSRLGNTGELFF	TGTGCCAGCAGCCGACTAGGGAACACCGGGGAGCTGTTTTTT
-	TRBV7-3	-	TRBJ1-1	13	CASSPGGGDKAFF	TGTGCCAGCAGCCCTGGGGGGGGGGATAAAGCTTTCTTT
TRBD2	TRBV27	few	TRBJ2-1	12	CASSLQGLAIIF	TGTGCCAGCAGTTTACAGGGACTAGCTATCATCTTC
TRBD1	TRBV29-1	many	TRBJ2-3	15	CSVVPGTGAVDTQYF	TGCAGCGTGGTGCCCGGGACAGGGGCTGTAGATACGCAGTATTTT
TRBD2	TRBV19	few	TRBJ2-1	15	CASGLAGVAYNEQFF	TGTGCCAGTGGACTAGCGGGAGTTGCCTACAATGAGCAGTTCTTC
-	TRBV29-1	many	TRBJ1-1	13	CSVVGRSNTEAFF	TGCAGCGTTGTCGGCAGAAGTAACACTGAAGCTTTCTTT
TRBD1	TRBV3-1	-	TRBJ1-4	16	CASSLRQGVTNEKLFF	TGTGCCAGCAGCCTCCGACAGGGAGTAACTAATGAAAAACTGTTTTTT
-	TRBV6-5	many	TRBJ2-3	14	CASSYSHSSDTQYF	TGTGCCAGCAGTTACTCCCATAGTTCCGATACGCAGTATTTT
TRBD2	TRBV7-9	few	TRBJ2-7	15	CASSSPGLVGGEQYF	TGTGCCAGCAGCTCGCCGGGACTAGTAGGCGGCGAGCAGTACTTC
TRBD2	TRBV6-1	few	TRBJ2-1	15	CASTHSEREANEQFF	TGTGCCAGCACCCACAGCGAGCGGGAGGCAAATGAGCAGTTCTTC
TRBD1	TRBV6-5	many	TRBJ1-5	15	CASSYRGRDNQPQHF	TGTGCCAGCAGTTACAGGGGGCGGGACAATCAGCCCCAGCATTTT
-	TRBV3-1	-	TRBJ2-1	13	CASSQVTSHEQFF	TGTGCCAGCAGCCAAGTAACCTCCCATGAGCAGTTCTTC
-	TRBV5-1	many	TRBJ2-3	17	CASSSEVVGPSTDTQYF	TGCGCCAGCAGCTCGGAAGTGGTAGGGCCTAGCACAGATACGCAGTATTTT
TRBD1	TRBV29-1	many	TRBJ2-1	16	CSVEDWQGASYNEQFF	TGCAGCGTTGAAGATTGGCAGGGGGCGAGTTACAATGAGCAGTTCTTC
-	TRBV6-5	many	TRBJ2-1	12	CATRRGRDEQFF	TGTGCCACGCGGAGGGGGAGGGATGAGCAGTTCTTC
-	TRBV6-1	many	TRBJ2-1	16	CASSPPFAEGLNEQFF	TGTGCCAGCAGTCCGCCGTTTGCGGAGGGATTGAATGAGCAGTTCTTC
-	TRBV20-1	few	TRBJ2-1	15	CSASSAGTAYNEQFF	TGCAGTGCTAGCTCTGCGGGGACCGCCTACAATGAGCAGTTCTTC
TRBD2	TRBV27	many	TRBJ2-1	17	CASSLPTSGRKVNEQFF	TGTGCCAGCAGTTTGCCGACTAGCGGGAGAAAGGTCAATGAGCAGTTCTTC
-	TRBV25-1	few	TRBJ2-7	15	CASSRPRGGNVEQYF	TGTGCCAGCAGTAGGCCGAGGGGGGGGAATGTGGAGCAGTACTTC
-	TRBV9	few	TRBJ2-3	15	CASSVVGTSTDTQYF	TGTGCCAGCAGCGTAGTGGGGACGAGCACAGATACGCAGTATTTT
-	TRBV6-5	many	TRBJ1-5	13	CASSYADNQPQHF	TGTGCCAGCAGTTACGCGGATAATCAGCCCCAGCATTTT
-	TRBV4-3	few	TRBJ2-1	15	CASSRGWSSYNEQFF	TGCGCCAGCAGCCGGGGGTGGAGCTCCTACAATGAGCAGTTCTTC
-	TRBV11-2	many	TRBJ2-2	14	CASSTNGNTGELFF	TGTGCCAGCAGCACAAACGGGAACACCGGGGAGCTGTTTTTT
-	TRBV7-2	few	TRBJ1-4	14	CASSLSAKGEKLFF	TGTGCCAGCAGCCTCAGCGCAAAGGGTGAAAAACTGTTTTTT
-	TRBV6-1	few	TRBJ2-1	14	CASQAGTPYNEQFF	TGTGCCAGCCAGGCCGGGACACCTTACAATGAGCAGTTCTTC
TRBD2	TRBV20-1	many	TRBJ2-1	16	CSARDAWTSGRNEQFF	TGCAGTGCTAGAGACGCTTGGACTAGCGGGAGGAATGAGCAGTTCTTC
-	TRBV12-3/TRBV12-4	many	TRBJ1-2	13	CASTGGSLYGYTF	TGTGCCAGCACGGGGGGGAGCCTCTATGGCTACACCTTC
-	TRBV29-1	many	TRBJ2-2	12	CSVAEDTGELFF	TGCAGCGTTGCTGAGGACACCGGGGAGCTGTTTTTT
-	TRBV7-6	few	TRBJ2-2	13	CASSQGVPGELFF	TGTGCCAGCAGCCAAGGGGTCCCGGGGGAGCTGTTTTTT
-	TRBV20-1	many	TRBJ2-2	16	CSARGGASRYTGELFF	TGCAGTGCTAGAGGGGGAGCCTCCCGATACACCGGGGAGCTGTTTTTT
TRBD2	TRBV5-1	-	TRBJ2-3	16	CASRNNFRGSVDTQYF	TGCGCCAGCCGGAATAACTTTCGCGGGAGCGTAGATACGCAGTATTTT
TRBD1	TRBV7-9	many	TRBJ2-7	16	CASSPGQGAHFYEQYF	TGTGCCAGCAGCCCGGGACAGGGGGCGCATTTTTACGAGCAGTACTTC
-	TRBV5-1	many	TRBJ1-1	16	CASSLSWVQGLTEAFF	TGCGCCAGCAGCTTGTCCTGGGTGCAGGGGCTCACTGAAGCTTTCTTT
-	TRBV6-1	few	TRBJ2-5	14	CASKQGGLRETQYF	TGTGCCAGCAAACAGGGAGGTTTGAGAGAGACCCAGTACTTC
TRBD1	TRBV28	few	TRBJ2-1	10	CATSDRGQFF	TGTGCCACCAGCGACAGGGGGCAGTTCTTC
-	TRBV20-1	many	TRBJ1-3	15	CSALSHGTSGNTIYF	TGCAGTGCCCTTTCCCACGGTACCTCTGGAAACACCATATATTTT
TRBD2	TRBV5-1	-	TRBJ2-7	15	CASSSGLARTYEQYF	TGCGCCAGCAGCTCTGGACTAGCGCGAACCTACGAGCAGTACTTC
-	TRBV20-1	-	TRBJ1-5	15	CSAGGTSYSNQPQHF	TGCAGTGCTGGCGGGACCTCCTATAGCAATCAGCCCCAGCATTTT
-	TRBV7-9	few	TRBJ2-3	15	CASSLGTKSTDTQYF	TGTGCCAGCAGCCTAGGGACAAAGAGCACAGATACGCAGTATTTT
-	TRBV9	many	TRBJ2-5	14	CASSVGLTEETQYF	TGTGCCAGCAGCGTAGGACTAACCGAAGAGACCCAGTACTTC
-	TRBV15	many	TRBJ2-5	14	CATAPSRFQETQYF	TGTGCCACCGCTCCTAGCCGATTCCAAGAGACCCAGTACTTC
-	TRBV7-2	few	TRBJ1-3	16	CASSSDGGGAGNTIYF	TGTGCCAGCAGCTCGGACGGAGGGGGGGCAGGAAACACCATATATTTT
-	TRBV4-1	many	TRBJ2-1	16	CASSQVLARGVNEQFF	TGCGCCAGCAGCCAAGTCTTGGCGCGGGGCGTCAATGAGCAGTTCTTC
-	TRBV30	few	TRBJ1-1	13	CAWEPTGNTEAFF	TGTGCCTGGGAACCCACGGGGAACACTGAAGCTTTCTTT
-	TRBV5-1	many	TRBJ1-1	13	CASSQTGNTEAFF	TGCGCCAGCAGCCAGACGGGGAACACTGAAGCTTTCTTT
TRBD1	TRBV28	many	TRBJ1-5	17	CASSLLSWTGGNQPQHF	TGTGCCAGCAGTTTATTGTCATGGACAGGGGGAAATCAGCCCCAGCATTTT
TRBD2	TRBV7-9	few	TRBJ2-1	15	CASSLLAGTFDEQFF	TGTGCCAGCAGCTTGTTAGCGGGAACTTTCGATGAGCAGTTCTTC
TRBD1	TRBV20-1	many	TRBJ2-2	15	CSARGGTGAIGELFF	TGCAGTGCTAGGGGGGGGACAGGGGCGATCGGGGAGCTGTTTTTT